The rows below give T cell receptor beta chains drawn from one sample of a study of CD8 T cells in ankylosing spondylitis. TCRdb re-derived calls from the 5' RACE reads in MiXCR, one entry per CDR3 protein. The table includes around 770,000 distinct CDR3 sequences, approximately 12% detected once. The sequenced sample consisted of blood, either unsorted or a sorted T cell fraction (not recorded which). These receptors were collected from a male donor with ankylosing spondylitis. Each CDR3 is given with its conserved first and last residue. Fields, in order: clone size, D gene, J gene, V gene, CDR3 protein, CDR3 DNA. A D gene is named only where the DNA matches it firmly. Size tells how often a clone was seen (once, few, many) or the class of an expanded clone, and some rows leave it out.

many | - | TRBJ2-5 | TRBV29-1 | CSVAGAEETQYF | TGCAGCGTCGCTGGGGCCGAAGAGACCCAGTACTTC
few | - | TRBJ2-1 | TRBV20-1 | CSASSGTEQFF | TGCAGTGCTAGCTCCGGGACAGAGCAGTTCTTC
- | - | TRBJ2-5 | TRBV24-1 | CATSKGLGETQYF | TGTGCCACTTCGAAGGGATTGGGAGAGACCCAGTACTTC
few | - | TRBJ2-1 | TRBV11-2 | CASSLGTNWGHEQFF | TGTGCCAGCAGCTTAGGTACTAATTGGGGGCATGAGCAGTTCTTC
few | TRBD1 | TRBJ2-5 | TRBV29-1 | CSGYQGAETQYF | TGCAGCGGATATCAGGGGGCGGAGACCCAGTACTTC
few | TRBD1 | TRBJ2-7 | TRBV6-2/TRBV6-3 | CASSSPGQGHGEQYF | TGTGCCAGCAGTTCGCCGGGACAGGGGCACGGCGAGCAGTACTTC
many | - | TRBJ1-2 | TRBV4-2 | CASSQDRGGVYGYTF | TGTGCCAGCAGCCAGGACCGCGGCGGGGTTTATGGCTACACCTTC
- | - | TRBJ1-2 | TRBV7-2 | CASSREVRNGHTF | TGTGCCAGCAGCAGAGAAGTAAGGAATGGCCACACCTTC
once | TRBD2 | TRBJ2-3 | TRBV4-3 | CASSQSLAGGRADTQYF | TGCGCCAGCAGCCAAAGCCTAGCGGGGGGGCGGGCAGATACGCAGTATTTT
- | TRBD1 | TRBJ2-7 | TRBV5-4 | CASSPRDRAADEQYF | TGTGCCAGCAGCCCCCGGGACAGGGCCGCCGACGAGCAGTACTTC
- | - | TRBJ1-4 | TRBV20-1 | CSARTDATNEKLFF | TGCAGTGCTAGGACAGATGCAACTAATGAAAAACTGTTTTTT
- | - | TRBJ2-1 | TRBV9 | CASSTGVLGNQQFF | TGTGCCAGCAGCACCGGAGTTTTGGGAAATCAGCAGTTCTTC
few | - | TRBJ2-1 | TRBV7-2 | CASSLARGSDEQFF | TGTGCCAGCAGCTTAGCGCGGGGCAGCGATGAGCAGTTCTTC
many | TRBD2 | TRBJ2-1 | TRBV5-1 | CASSLRLAGSINEQFF | TGCGCCAGCAGCTTGCGCCTAGCGGGGTCTATCAATGAGCAGTTCTTC
few | - | TRBJ2-1 | TRBV2 | CASRGPVTYNEQFF | TGTGCCAGCAGGGGACCAGTAACTTACAATGAGCAGTTCTTC
- | - | TRBJ2-5 | TRBV6-1 | CAWGLRETQYF | TGTGCCTGGGGGTTGAGGGAGACCCAGTACTTC
- | - | TRBJ2-5 | TRBV5-1 | CASSLFDQGGETQYF | TGCGCCAGCAGCTTGTTTGACCAAGGGGGAGAGACCCAGTACTTC
- | TRBD2 | TRBJ2-2 | TRBV7-2 | CASSLGFGTRGTGELFF | TGTGCCAGCAGCTTAGGGTTTGGGACTAGGGGGACCGGGGAGCTGTTTTTT
many | - | TRBJ2-3 | TRBV20-1 | CSARRPSTDTQYF | TGCAGTGCTAGAAGACCCAGCACAGATACGCAGTATTTT
- | - | TRBJ2-7 | TRBV7-9 | CASSPALGWEQYF | TGTGCCAGCAGCCCAGCCTTAGGCTGGGAGCAGTACTTC
- | - | TRBJ2-3 | TRBV4-3 | CASSQDRAGTQYF | TGCGCCAGCAGCCAAGATCGAGCGGGTACGCAGTATTTT
- | - | TRBJ2-1 | TRBV9 | CASSGPREWLQFF | TGTGCCAGCAGCGGCCCCAGGGAATGGTTGCAGTTCTTC
- | - | TRBJ2-7 | TRBV21-1 | CASRTGWKNYEQYF | TGTGCCAGCAGGACAGGGTGGAAGAACTACGAGCAGTACTTC
many | TRBD1 | TRBJ1-1 | TRBV20-1 | CSARTGWRTEAFF | TGCAGTGCTAGGACAGGGTGGAGAACTGAAGCTTTCTTT
- | - | TRBJ1-5 | TRBV7-9 | CASSSNGYQPQHF | TGTGCCAGCAGCTCTAATGGTTATCAGCCCCAGCATTTT
few | - | TRBJ1-2 | TRBV20-1 | CSARDQGHRNYGYTF | TGCAGTGCTAGAGATCAAGGCCACCGGAACTATGGCTACACCTTC
few | - | TRBJ2-2 | TRBV5-1 | CASSLVRAETFANTGELFF | TGCGCCAGCAGCTTGGTTAGGGCGGAGACGTTCGCGAACACCGGGGAGCTGTTTTTT
- | TRBD1 | TRBJ2-7 | TRBV5-1 | CASSSMGRQGAGYEQYF | TGCGCCAGCAGCTCGATGGGGAGACAGGGGGCAGGGTACGAGCAGTACTTC
few | - | TRBJ1-4 | TRBV2 | CASSGGTGEKLFF | TGTGCCAGCAGCGGTGGGACGGGCGAAAAACTGTTTTTT
- | TRBD2 | TRBJ2-7 | TRBV7-2 | CASSQIAGSSYEQYF | TGTGCCAGCAGCCAGATAGCGGGCAGCTCCTACGAGCAGTACTTC
- | - | TRBJ1-1 | TRBV7-2 | CASSLVRSGTEAFF | TGTGCCAGCAGCTTAGTAAGGTCGGGAACTGAAGCTTTCTTT
- | TRBD1 | TRBJ1-1 | TRBV4-1 | CASSRGPGGWAFF | TGCGCCAGCAGCCGTGGCCCAGGGGGCTGGGCTTTCTTT
- | - | TRBJ2-5 | TRBV5-1 | CASSSTQGLETQYF | TGCGCCAGCAGCTCAACCCAGGGCTTGGAGACCCAGTACTTC
- | - | TRBJ1-1 | TRBV18 | CASSIIRDKNTEAFF | TGTGCCAGCTCTATTATCCGGGACAAGAACACTGAAGCTTTCTTT
few | TRBD1 | TRBJ2-1 | TRBV20-1 | CSARPTGFSYNEQFF | TGCAGTGCTAGACCGACAGGGTTCTCCTACAATGAGCAGTTCTTC
few | TRBD2 | TRBJ2-2 | TRBV6-1 | CATDPGTSGTGELFF | TGTGCCACGGACCCCGGGACTAGCGGCACCGGGGAGCTGTTTTTT
- | TRBD1 | TRBJ2-7 | TRBV5-1 | CASSLLGTGYHEQYF | TGCGCCAGCAGCTTGTTAGGGACAGGGTACCACGAGCAGTACTTC
many | - | TRBJ2-5 | TRBV29-1 | CSVGRLLQETQYF | TGCAGCGTTGGTAGACTTCTACAAGAGACCCAGTACTTC
many | - | TRBJ2-3 | TRBV5-1 | CASSLVTDTDTQYF | TGCGCCAGCAGCTTGGTTACGGACACAGATACGCAGTATTTT
few | TRBD1 | TRBJ2-6 | TRBV24-1 | CATSDSTTGGADPQSGANVLTF | TGTGCCACCAGTGACTCCACTACAGGGGGCGCGGACCCCCAGTCTGGGGCCAACGTCCTGACTTTC
many | - | TRBJ2-1 | TRBV20-1 | CSADTPDNEQFF | TGCAGTGCTGATACCCCGGACAATGAGCAGTTCTTC
- | - | TRBJ2-7 | TRBV29-1 | CSVGGQRDYEQYF | TGCAGCGTTGGAGGGCAGAGGGATTACGAGCAGTACTTC
few | - | TRBJ2-6 | TRBV7-9 | CAINARGRSGANVLTF | TGTGCCATCAATGCGCGGGGTCGCTCTGGGGCCAACGTCCTGACTTTC